A selection of T cell receptor beta chains follows, all from one sample in a study of CD4 T cells in relation to SARS-CoV-2 and coronaviruses. Libraries were prepared by immunoSEQ multiplex PCR; TCRdb keeps only in-frame clonotypes and omits some of them. The sample yields approximately 70,000 clones, approximately 95% seen once. The sequenced material came from naive CD4+ T cells from PBMCs. The source of these receptors is a human donor in good health. CDR3s include the opening cysteine and the closing phenylalanine or tryptophan. A D gene is named only where the DNA matches it firmly. Size is omitted from some rows. Given values are once, few, many or a class for expanded clones.

clone size	J gene	D gene	V gene	CDR3 DNA	CDR3 protein
once	TRBJ1-2	-	TRBV19	TGTGCCAGTAGTAAGGGTATAGGTGGCTACACCTTC	CASSKGIGGYTF
-	TRBJ1-5	-	TRBV19	TGTGCCAGTAGTATCCAAACGGGGCAGGACAATCAGCCCCAGCATTTT	CASSIQTGQDNQPQHF
-	TRBJ1-4	-	TRBV5-1	TGCGCCAGCAGCTTCTCAACTAATGAAAAACTGTTTTTT	CASSFSTNEKLFF
-	TRBJ2-2	TRBD1	TRBV28	TGTGCCAGCACCCCCCTGGGGGGACAGGGTATTCTAGACACCGGGGAGCTGTTTTTT	CASTPLGGQGILDTGELFF
-	TRBJ2-5	-	TRBV5-1	TGCGCCAGCAGAACGGGCGGGCTGTACCAAGAGACCCAGTACTTC	CASRTGGLYQETQYF
-	TRBJ1-2	-	TRBV18	TGTGCCAGCTCACCATACCGGGGAGGGTCCTATGGCTACACCTTC	CASSPYRGGSYGYTF
-	TRBJ2-5	TRBD2	TRBV24-1	TGTGCCACCAGTGATTCCGGACTAGCGGGACCGCGGGAGACCCAGTACTTC	CATSDSGLAGPRETQYF
-	TRBJ2-1	TRBD2	TRBV2	TGTGCCAGCAGCGCCTCCACTAGCGGCGGTGAGCAGTTCTTC	CASSASTSGGEQFF
once	TRBJ2-3	-	TRBV7-9	TGTGCCAGCAGCTTAGAGGGGGGAACGGGTACGCAGTATTTT	CASSLEGGTGTQYF
-	TRBJ1-1	-	TRBV5-1	TGCGCCAGCAGCTCACAGCCAGCGAACACTGAAGCTTTCTTT	CASSSQPANTEAFF
-	TRBJ1-2	-	TRBV10-3	TGTGCCATCAGTGACCCCCCCCGGGCCTCCTATGGCTACACCTTC	CAISDPPRASYGYTF
-	TRBJ2-5	TRBD2	TRBV7-2	TGTGCCAGCAGCTCGACCCTGGCGGGGGGACAAGAGACCCAGTACTTC	CASSSTLAGGQETQYF
-	TRBJ1-2	-	TRBV12-1	TGTGCCAGCAGGACACAGGACGGGCGAGAATCCCTCTATGGCTACACCTTC	CASRTQDGRESLYGYTF
-	TRBJ1-5	TRBD1	TRBV7-9	TGTGCCAGCAGTCCCACAGGGGGCAATCAGCCCCAGCATTTT	CASSPTGGNQPQHF
-	TRBJ2-1	-	TRBV12-3/TRBV12-4	TGTGCCAGTTTAGGGCATGAGCAGTTCTTC	CASLGHEQFF
-	TRBJ1-2	-	TRBV5-1	TGCGCCAGCAGCTTGGGCAGAAGGAACGGCTACACCTTC	CASSLGRRNGYTF
-	TRBJ2-1	TRBD2	TRBV7-3	TGTGCCAGCAGCTCTACACCAGGACTAGCGGCAAGCTCCTACAATGAGCAGTTCTTC	CASSSTPGLAASSYNEQFF
-	TRBJ1-5	TRBD1	TRBV5-6	TGTGCCAGCAGCTTGGCAGGGGGGGGGAGCAATCAGCCCCAGCATTTT	CASSLAGGGSNQPQHF
-	TRBJ2-1	TRBD2	TRBV30	TGTGCCTGGAGTCAGCCGGGCGGGGGAAGATCCTACAATGAGCAGTTCTTC	CAWSQPGGGRSYNEQFF
-	TRBJ2-7	-	TRBV21-1	TGTGCCAGCCCACGCTCTAGCGGGAGGCCGGATCATGACGAGCAGTACTTC	CASPRSSGRPDHDEQYF
-	TRBJ2-1	TRBD2	TRBV7-3	TGTGCCAGCAGCCCGGGACTACCCTACAATGAGCAGTTCTTC	CASSPGLPYNEQFF
-	TRBJ2-1	TRBD1	TRBV14	TGTGCCAGCAGCCGATGGACAGGGAGCTCCTACAATGAGCAGTTCTTC	CASSRWTGSSYNEQFF
-	TRBJ1-4	-	TRBV11-2	TGTGCCAGCAGCTTGGGACTTGAAAAACTGTTTTTT	CASSLGLEKLFF
-	TRBJ2-5	-	TRBV28	TGTGCCAGCAGTTTCAATCGACAGACCCAGTACTTC	CASSFNRQTQYF
-	TRBJ2-1	TRBD2	TRBV18	TGTGCCAGCTCACCGCAGCTAGCGGATGAGCAGTTCTTC	CASSPQLADEQFF
-	TRBJ1-5	-	TRBV18	TGTGCCAGCTCATCCACTGTCCCGAGCGCCAATCAGCCCCAGCATTTT	CASSSTVPSANQPQHF
-	TRBJ1-5	TRBD1	TRBV7-9	TGTGCCAGCAGCAGACAGGGGGTTTATAGCAATCAGCCCCAGCATTTT	CASSRQGVYSNQPQHF
-	TRBJ2-2	-	TRBV28	TGTGCCAGCAGTCCCCGGACACCGAACACCGGGGAGCTGTTTTTT	CASSPRTPNTGELFF
-	TRBJ2-5	-	TRBV5-1	TGCGCCAGCAGCAATGGGCCTACCCGGGGGCTGGGGACCCAGTACTTC	CASSNGPTRGLGTQYF
-	TRBJ1-4	TRBD1	TRBV5-6	TGTGCCAGCAGTAGAACAGGGGTACGTGAAAAACTGTTTTTT	CASSRTGVREKLFF
-	TRBJ2-2	-	TRBV20-1	TGCAGTGCTAGTGACAGAACGGGCACCGGGGAGCTGTTTTTT	CSASDRTGTGELFF